The entry that follows covers one T cell receptor (beta chain) sequence. Its antigen is still unknown. No qualities accompany the bases; no much larger clone lies one base away. From the germline V gene (reference sequence), CDR1 is DFQATT and CDR2 is SNEGSKA. The CDR3 starts with the cysteine, ends with the phenylalanine, and has 17 residues. Just CDR3 DNA is preserved here, 51 bases in frame from base 1. Trimming costs V 0 bases and J 0 bases, and their ends lie 15 bases apart. The TCR beta CDR3 regions were amplified from RNA transcripts. The first round of RT-PCR for the TCR CDR3 was performed with the HTBI primer set and the Qiagen OneStep RT-PCR kit. Libraries were constructed in a second round of multiplex PCR, after which size selection and purification were carried out. Libraries were sequenced paired-end with 100 bp reads on an Illumina HiSeq2000. The source study handled its data this way. Raw data were processed with SOAPnuke, discarding reads with adapters, uncalled bases, mean Phred below 15, or no exact constant-primer or identifier match. High-quality paired reads were merged with COPE v1.2.5, and unique nucleotide sequences were defined as clonotypes. MiTCR v1.1 was used to align clonotypes to the IMGT TRBV, TRBD and TRBJ reference segments. Analysis was restricted to V-J combinations with a frequency above 0.0001, which covered about 99% of repertoires. The TCS score was defined as F50 (clonal expansion) divided by E x V (chaos), with BLOSUM62-based TCRdist calculated between CDR3 peptides within each V-J. Welch's t-statistics and random forest reduced around 510 V-J features to under 15, which were used in a naive Bayes classifier (R e1071). TCRdb reran the public reads through fastp at Q25 and MiXCR, keeping productive beta chains. Rows are unified per CDR3 protein, each entry keeping the most common DNA and genes. The V and J calls were determined by TCRdb, not by the authors. Here the sample has some 740,000 distinct CDR3 sequences; about 15% occur a single time. The top ten hold about 9.4% of the sample.

Stable Graves' hyperthyroidism was defined as the absence of progression to ophthalmopathy over 18 months of follow-up. The hyperthyroidism patients were between 18 and 65 years old and newly diagnosed, with a disease duration of less than 2 months. Exclusion was applied to patients with uncontrolled infections, other autoimmune diseases, pregnancy or lactation. Diagnoses were based on clinical symptoms, serum thyroxine and TRAb, thyroid ultrasound and orbital computed tomography. PBMCs were isolated from 8 to 10 ml of fresh peripheral blood by Ficoll-Paque density gradient centrifugation. Total RNA was extracted with Trizol reagent, and quality was checked on an Agilent 2100 Bioanalyzer. The record originates from a study of T cells in Graves' hyperthyroidism and ophthalmopathy (dated by TCRdb to between 2017 and 2020). The study in broad terms: Peripheral blood was sampled at the time of initial diagnosis, prior to any treatment. To identify TCR V-J signatures that set the groups apart, the researchers used a discovery cohort of 100 or so patients, made up of 40 to 45 with Graves' ophthalmopathy and some 60 with stable Graves' hyperthyroidism. Prospective prediction of ophthalmopathy was tested in an independent validation cohort of approximately 19 hyperthyroidism patients and roughly 16 patients who later progressed to ophthalmopathy. For training and testing, the 100 or so patients in the discovery cohort were randomly divided in a 7:3 ratio. The study also compared thyroid tissue and blood T-cell repertoires from roughly 6 Graves' hyperthyroidism patients. Following sampling, methimazole starting at 30 mg daily was given to hyperthyroidism patients, and high-dose intravenous methylprednisolone was given to ophthalmopathy patients. TCR Vbeta CDR3 sequencing of fewer than 150 peripheral blood samples (approximately 44 ophthalmopathy, roughly 72 hyperthyroidism and roughly 17 progressor patients) is reported in the paper.

Findings and caveats that apply to the study as a whole: Most expanded thyroid clonotypes (frequency above 0.001) were also detected in blood, suggesting blood repertoires may reflect thyroid immune responses. During validation, the model predicted progression to ophthalmopathy a median of roughly 7.1 months ahead of onset, with around 65% sensitivity and less than 85% specificity. Sample size was not statistically predetermined, and blinding of investigators to group allocation was not performed. In cross-validation, a model built on a 13 V-J signature told ophthalmopathy apart from stable hyperthyroidism with 87.88% sensitivity and approximately 81% specificity, and in testing the same model reached 80%/75%.

This receptor was identified in a young woman with Graves' hyperthyroidism. The chain links TRBV20-1 with TRBJ2-4; too little of a D gene remains to name it. The sample taken for sequencing was blood. In nucleotides, the sequence is TGCAGTGCTAGAGACCGATGGGGTCGTGTAGCCAAAAACATTCAGTACTTC. This translates into CSARDRWGRVAKNIQYF.